These T cell receptor beta chains were read from a single sample in a study of T cell repertoires in cytomegalovirus infection. A single record per CDR3 protein comes from TCRdb applying MiXCR to the reads. The table has about 830,000 distinct CDR3 sequences, 32% seen once; the top ten hold 12%. Their cognate antigens are unknown. The specimen comprised cultured CD8+ T cells from PBMCs, sampled from culture after CMV antigen stimulation. The receptor source for this set is a human donor in good health (CMV status not recorded). Some clones in this sample may be carry-over from other donors' samples. CDR3s include the opening cysteine and the closing phenylalanine or tryptophan. The D gene is left open where the match is weak. Some rows have no size entry. The others give once, few or many, or a class for an expanded clone.

clone size	D gene	V gene	J gene	CDR3 protein
few	.	TRBV6-1	TRBJ2-7	CASSEAPTGGPYEQYF
many	.	TRBV7-2	TRBJ2-5	CASSLVLLGRETQYF
many	.	TRBV6-6	TRBJ2-7	CASSYSGGSYEQYF
few	.	TRBV5-5	TRBJ2-7	CASGLGQSSYEQYF
few	.	TRBV9	TRBJ2-3	CASGHRRPDTQYF
.	TRBD1	TRBV2	TRBJ1-5	CASRPGTDNRPQHF
many	.	TRBV12-3/TRBV12-4	TRBJ1-1	CASAPLRVTTEAFF
few	.	TRBV6-1	TRBJ1-1	CASSYMGHDTEAFF
.	TRBD1	TRBV27	TRBJ2-3	CASSRLGQGSTDTQYF
once	.	TRBV19	TRBJ1-2	CASSIDRNGGPTNYGYTF
few	.	TRBV6-8	TRBJ2-2	CASSYPGPRELFF
.	.	TRBV12-5	TRBJ1-6	CASGLWGLSLSADNSPLHF
.	TRBD2	TRBV11-3	TRBJ2-1	CASSLGGLGFGPCNEQFF
many	.	TRBV7-2	TRBJ1-3	CASSLEGAGAAGNTIYF
few	.	TRBV5-6	TRBJ2-1	CASSFERGAGRRFF
.	.	TRBV12-3/TRBV12-4	TRBJ2-1	CASSLGSHSYNEQFF
few	.	TRBV6-1	TRBJ2-3	CASSARGFTDTQYF
.	.	TRBV4-3	TRBJ1-4	CASSQDPTRARPFKEKLFF
many	.	TRBV6-1	TRBJ1-5	CASSALRYSNQPQHF
few	TRBD2	TRBV7-2	TRBJ2-1	CASSLEGGTSGVPSYNEQFF
.	.	TRBV19	TRBJ1-2	CASRPSGRPHGYTF
.	TRBD1	TRBV9	TRBJ2-1	CASSLHDRASKSEQFF
few	TRBD1	TRBV7-6	TRBJ2-7	CASSLGPDRATYEQYF
few	TRBD1	TRBV4-1	TRBJ1-5	CASSQGTGSLDQPQHF
.	.	TRBV6-6	TRBJ2-7	CATRQDTYEQYF
.	TRBD2	TRBV5-1	TRBJ2-3	CASSLPGGGARDTQYF
few	.	TRBV6-5	TRBJ2-2	CASSYSRVGELFF
.	TRBD1	TRBV19	TRBJ2-7	CASSTASGTEGEQYF
.	TRBD2	TRBV7-6	TRBJ2-7	CASSIRLAGGHEQYF
.	TRBD2	TRBV12-3/TRBV12-4	TRBJ2-1	CVSSFLPGTREQFF
.	.	TRBV27	TRBJ1-2	CASSLSAGTRNGYTF
many	TRBD1	TRBV7-8	TRBJ1-2	CASSFLTGGTNYGYTF
.	.	TRBV10-3	TRBJ2-5	CAITAGPEETQYF
.	TRBD2	TRBV15	TRBJ2-3	CATSTPSGGASDTQYF
few	TRBD2	TRBV29-1	TRBJ2-1	CSVGGGLGNEQFF
.	.	TRBV19	TRBJ1-5	CASSISPTGNQPQHF
few	TRBD2	TRBV12-3/TRBV12-4	TRBJ2-5	CASSLDPAGGQETQYF
.	TRBD1	TRBV7-9	TRBJ1-2	CASSSPERDSYGYTF
few	.	TRBV11-2	TRBJ1-1	CASSLAFAGNNAEAFF
.	.	TRBV19	TRBJ1-2	CASQEGSPRGGYTF
few	.	TRBV6-5	TRBJ2-2	CASSFPRGPKPNTGELFF
few	TRBD1	TRBV12-3/TRBV12-4	TRBJ2-3	CASSQGTGKTDTQYF